This T cell receptor (beta chain) was identified during a study of glioma-infiltrating T cells. Across the whole study: Before surgery, glioma patients received dexamethasone for at most six days. Target coverage was about 4.5- to 11-fold for about a million blood T cells. Points from the study as a whole: Tissue and blood shared very few CDR3 sequences.

This clonotype was seen a few times. The target antigen is unknown. TCR alpha and beta CDR3 regions were amplified from RNA using iRepertoire nested multiplex PCR. Input was 100-400 ng of tissue mRNA or PBMC total RNA. TCRdb re-analysed the multiplex PCR reads in MiXCR, keeping a single row per CDR3 protein. The table shows more than 350,000 distinct CDR3 sequences, with 35% to 45% occurring only once. Germline-derived CDR1 and CDR2 are DFQATT and SNEGSKA (reference sequence). This CDR3 spans 12 amino acids. Trimming removed 6 bases from V and 7 bases from J; junction bases left unmatched: 4. This chain uses TRBV20-1 with TRBJ2-2; 8 bases match TRBD1. The clonotype comes from a human donor with low-grade glioma or glioblastoma, undergoing nonglioma brain surgery, or in good health (not recorded which). Sequencing was carried out using glioma tissue, nonneoplastic brain tissue, or PBMCs (not recorded which). The DNA for the CDR3 is TGCAGTGCCAGGGGGCGTGGCGGGGAGCTGTTTTTT. Its protein is CSARGRGGELFF.